This T cell receptor (beta chain) was observed in a study of T cell responses to AZD1222 COVID-19 vaccine. Study-wide points: Nearly half of the spike-specific TCRs reportedly recognize variant regions that carry no mutations. Without day 14 samples, only post-peak T cell repertoires were studied.

This CDR3 is 15 amino acids long. V was trimmed by 4 bases and J by 5 bases, leaving 17 bases between them. The germline gives CDR1 KGHSH, CDR2 LQKENI. Repertoires were generated with immunoSEQ multiplex PCR, while TCRdb's copy carries only in-frame clones and drops some. The sample consists of 100,000 to 150,000 clones, around 83% of them appearing once. Points on this clone: Its antigen is currently unknown.

The V and J genes are TRBV18 and TRBJ1-1; D possibly corresponds to TRBD1 (5 bases). Sequenced material: peripheral blood, taken 28 days after the second AZD1222 dose. The TCR was taken from an adult who received the AZD1222 COVID-19 vaccine. The CDR3 spells CASSRQGNRETEAFF. The CDR3 DNA sequence: TGTGCCAGCTCACGGCAGGGAAATCGAGAGACTGAAGCTTTCTTT.